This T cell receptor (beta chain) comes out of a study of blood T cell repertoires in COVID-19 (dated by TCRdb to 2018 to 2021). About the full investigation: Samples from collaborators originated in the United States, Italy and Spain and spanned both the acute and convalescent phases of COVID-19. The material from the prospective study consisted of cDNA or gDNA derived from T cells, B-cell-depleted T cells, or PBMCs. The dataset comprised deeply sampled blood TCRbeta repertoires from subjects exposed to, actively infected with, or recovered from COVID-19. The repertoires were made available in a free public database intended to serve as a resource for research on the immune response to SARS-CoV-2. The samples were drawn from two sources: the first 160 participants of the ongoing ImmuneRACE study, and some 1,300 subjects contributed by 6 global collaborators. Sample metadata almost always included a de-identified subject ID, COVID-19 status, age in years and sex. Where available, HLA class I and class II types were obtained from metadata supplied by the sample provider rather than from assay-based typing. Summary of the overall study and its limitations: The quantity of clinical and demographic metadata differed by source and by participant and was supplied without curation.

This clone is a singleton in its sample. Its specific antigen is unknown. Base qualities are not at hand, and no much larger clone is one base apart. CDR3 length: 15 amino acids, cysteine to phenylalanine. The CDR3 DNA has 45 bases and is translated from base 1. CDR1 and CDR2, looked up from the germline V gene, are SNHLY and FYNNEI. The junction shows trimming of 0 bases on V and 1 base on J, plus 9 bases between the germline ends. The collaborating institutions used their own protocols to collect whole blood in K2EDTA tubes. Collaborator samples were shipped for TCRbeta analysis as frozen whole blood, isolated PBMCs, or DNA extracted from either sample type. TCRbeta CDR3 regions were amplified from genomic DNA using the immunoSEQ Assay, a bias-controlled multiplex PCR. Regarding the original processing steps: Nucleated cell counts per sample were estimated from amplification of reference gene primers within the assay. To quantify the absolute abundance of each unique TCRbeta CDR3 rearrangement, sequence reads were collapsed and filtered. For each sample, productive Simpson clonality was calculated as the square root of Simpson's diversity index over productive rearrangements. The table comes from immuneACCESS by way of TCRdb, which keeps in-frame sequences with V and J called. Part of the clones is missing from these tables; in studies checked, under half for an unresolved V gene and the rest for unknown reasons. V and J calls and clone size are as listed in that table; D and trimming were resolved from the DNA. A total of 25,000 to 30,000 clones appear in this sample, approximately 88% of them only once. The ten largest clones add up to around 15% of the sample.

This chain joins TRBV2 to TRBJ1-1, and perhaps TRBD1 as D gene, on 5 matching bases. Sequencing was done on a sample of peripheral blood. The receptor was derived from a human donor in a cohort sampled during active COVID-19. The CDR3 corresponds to CASSEAQGGNTEAFF. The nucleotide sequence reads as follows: TGTGCCAGCAGTGAAGCGCAGGGAGGGAACACTGAAGCTTTCTTT.